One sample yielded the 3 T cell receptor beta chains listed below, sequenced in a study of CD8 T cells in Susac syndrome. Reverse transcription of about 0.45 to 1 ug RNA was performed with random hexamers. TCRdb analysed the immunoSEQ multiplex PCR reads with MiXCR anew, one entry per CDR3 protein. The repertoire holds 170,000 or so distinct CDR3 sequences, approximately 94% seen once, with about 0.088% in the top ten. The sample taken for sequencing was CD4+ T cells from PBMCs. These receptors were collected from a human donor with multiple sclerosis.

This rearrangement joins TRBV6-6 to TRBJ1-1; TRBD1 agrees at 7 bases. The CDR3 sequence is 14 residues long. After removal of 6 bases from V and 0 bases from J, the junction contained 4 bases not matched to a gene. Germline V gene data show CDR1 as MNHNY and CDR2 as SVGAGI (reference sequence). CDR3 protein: CASRQGDLNTEAFF. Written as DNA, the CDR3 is TGTGCCAGCAGGCAGGGGGATTTGAACACTGAAGCTTTCTTT.

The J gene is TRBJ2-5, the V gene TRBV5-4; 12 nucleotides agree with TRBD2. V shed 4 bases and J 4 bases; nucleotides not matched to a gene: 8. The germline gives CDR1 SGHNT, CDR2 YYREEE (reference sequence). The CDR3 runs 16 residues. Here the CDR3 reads CASSRPSGGALETQYF. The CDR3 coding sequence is TGTGCCAGCAGCCGCCCTAGCGGGGGGGCTTTAGAGACCCAGTACTTC.

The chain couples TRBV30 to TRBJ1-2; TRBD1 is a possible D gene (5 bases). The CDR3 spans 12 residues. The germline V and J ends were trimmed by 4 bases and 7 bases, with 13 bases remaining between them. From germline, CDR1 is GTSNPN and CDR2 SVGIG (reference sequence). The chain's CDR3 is CAWTPGTGGYTF. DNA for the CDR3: TGTGCCTGGACCCCTGGGACGGGTGGCTACACCTTC.